This record concerns one T cell receptor beta chain sequence. The antigen remains undetermined. CDR3 length equals 15 residues. The germline V and J ends were trimmed by 4 bases and 2 bases, with 15 bases remaining between them. Germline values: CDR1 SGHAT, CDR2 FQNNGV. This entry belongs to a study of cytomegalovirus exposure and HLA in healthy donors. Study-level results: Across donors, sequencing depth was assumed by presence/absence analyses to be roughly uniform. In a later analysis, DRB1 alleles had the most associated TCRs; HLA-C alleles the fewest. One cluster of highly shared sequence variants probably arose as a sequencing artifact.

The PCR had 60 Vbeta and 13 Jbeta primers. Some clones are missing from TCRdb's copy, which holds only in-frame ones; the method was immunoSEQ multiplex PCR. Among about 190,000 clones listed, 80% to 85% were seen once. The source of this sequence is a woman between 18 and 29 years old in good health and CMV-seronegative. The chain recombines TRBV11-2 with TRBJ2-7; maybe TRBD1 (6 bases). Input material: PBMCs. DNA of the CDR3: TGTGCCAGCAGCTCGGACAGTTTTCCCACCTACGAGCAGTACTTC. It is translated as CASSSDSFPTYEQYF. The full variable domain, in which reference TRBV11-2 and TRBJ2-7 provide the parts outside the CDR3, is EAGVAQSPRYKIIEKRQSVAFWCNPISGHATLYWYQQILGQGPKLLIQFQNNGVVDDSQLPKDRFSAERLKGVDSTLKIQPAKLEDSAVYLCASSSDSFPTYEQYFGPGTRLTVT.